The rows below give T cell receptor beta chains drawn from one sample of a study of T cell repertoires in aging, cancer and after chemotherapy. Each CDR3 protein gets one entry after TCRdb re-called the multiplex PCR reads with MiXCR. The data show about 15,000 distinct CDR3 sequences, 40% to 55% seen once. Input material: blood. The source of these receptors is a human donor in good health. Each CDR3 is given with its conserved first and last residue. Fields, in order: D gene, V gene, clone size, J gene, CDR3 DNA, CDR3 protein. The D gene is left open where the match is weak. Expanded clones get a size class; other rows say once, few or many, or leave the size out.

D: -; V: TRBV6-1; size: -; J: TRBJ1-5; DNA: TGTGCCAGCAGTCATGAGAAGCCCCAGCATTTT; CDR3: CASSHEKPQHF
D: -; V: TRBV30; size: -; J: TRBJ1-2; DNA: TGTGCCTGGGGGTTGAGCTATGGCTACACCTTC; CDR3: CAWGLSYGYTF
D: -; V: TRBV29-1; size: medium-sized; J: TRBJ2-3; DNA: TGCAGCGTTAAGAGGGGGCTAGCGGGCACAGATACGCAGTATTTT; CDR3: CSVKRGLAGTDTQYF
D: TRBD1; V: TRBV6-2/TRBV6-3; size: -; J: TRBJ2-7; DNA: TGTGCCAGCAGCATCGGGACAGCCTCCTACGAGCAGTACTTC; CDR3: CASSIGTASYEQYF
D: TRBD2; V: TRBV5-6; size: -; J: TRBJ2-5; DNA: TGTGCCAGCAGCTTCCCGGGACTAGGGCTAGGAGAGACCCAGTACTTC; CDR3: CASSFPGLGLGETQYF
D: TRBD1; V: TRBV6-5; size: -; J: TRBJ2-2; DNA: TGTGCCAGCAGTTGGGACAGGGGCAACGGGGAGCTGTTTTTT; CDR3: CASSWDRGNGELFF
D: -; V: TRBV5-6; size: -; J: TRBJ1-1; DNA: TGTGCCAGCAGCTTGTGGCAGGGGACTGAAGCTTTCTTT; CDR3: CASSLWQGTEAFF
D: -; V: TRBV5-4; size: -; J: TRBJ2-5; DNA: TGTGCCAGCAGCTTCCAGGACGGCCAAGAGACCCAGTACTTC; CDR3: CASSFQDGQETQYF
D: TRBD2; V: TRBV7-6; size: -; J: TRBJ2-2; DNA: TGTGCCAGCAGCGTAAGCGGGAGGGGCAACACCGGGGAGCTGTTTTTT; CDR3: CASSVSGRGNTGELFF
D: TRBD2; V: TRBV12-3/TRBV12-4; size: -; J: TRBJ2-1; DNA: TGTGCCAGCAGTCGACTAGCGGGAGGGCCAGGCAATGAGCAGTTCTTC; CDR3: CASSRLAGGPGNEQFF
D: -; V: TRBV29-1; size: medium-sized; J: TRBJ2-3; DNA: TGCAGCGTTGGCCTATCCCTTGCGCAGTATTTT; CDR3: CSVGLSLAQYF
D: -; V: TRBV18; size: -; J: TRBJ1-2; DNA: TGTGCCAGCTCGCTCGACAGATATGGCTACACCTTC; CDR3: CASSLDRYGYTF
D: -; V: TRBV27; size: -; J: TRBJ2-7; DNA: TGTGCCAGCAGTCACTTAAGGGAGGCTACCTACGAGCAGTACTTC; CDR3: CASSHLREATYEQYF
D: -; V: TRBV12-3/TRBV12-4; size: -; J: TRBJ2-3; DNA: TGTGCCAGCAGAGGGAGCGACCCATGGGGTACGCAGTATTTT; CDR3: CASRGSDPWGTQYF
D: -; V: TRBV13; size: -; J: TRBJ1-6; DNA: TGTGCCAGCAGCATGTCCGGTAAAGGATCACCCCTCCACTTT; CDR3: CASSMSGKGSPLHF
D: TRBD2; V: TRBV12-3/TRBV12-4; size: few; J: TRBJ2-7; DNA: TGTGCCAGCAGTGAAGTAGCGGGAGTCTACGAGCAGTACTTC; CDR3: CASSEVAGVYEQYF
D: -; V: TRBV11-1; size: -; J: TRBJ1-5; DNA: TGTGCCAGCAGCTTTGAAGGGGATCAGCCCCAGCATTTT; CDR3: CASSFEGDQPQHF
D: -; V: TRBV19; size: -; J: TRBJ2-2; DNA: TGTGCCAGTAGTTCTCGACTTGAGACCGGGGAGCTGTTTTTT; CDR3: CASSSRLETGELFF
D: TRBD2; V: TRBV4-2; size: -; J: TRBJ2-1; DNA: TGCGCCAGCAGCCAAGATGCTCGCCTAGCGGGATCGAATGAGCAGTTCTTC; CDR3: CASSQDARLAGSNEQFF
D: -; V: TRBV12-3/TRBV12-4; size: -; J: TRBJ2-3; DNA: TGTGCCAGCAGTTTAGTGACGGGATTGACAGATACGCAGTATTTT; CDR3: CASSLVTGLTDTQYF
D: -; V: TRBV6-1; size: -; J: TRBJ1-1; DNA: TGTGCCAGCAGCGCAGTTTCCAGGGCCACTGAAGCTTTCTTT; CDR3: CASSAVSRATEAFF
D: -; V: TRBV29-1; size: few; J: TRBJ2-7; DNA: TGCAGCGTCCAGGATTCAGGCAACGAGCAGTACTTC; CDR3: CSVQDSGNEQYF
D: TRBD2; V: TRBV19; size: -; J: TRBJ2-7; DNA: TGTGCCAGTAGTACGAGGACTAGCGGGCAGTACGAACAGTACTTC; CDR3: CASSTRTSGQYEQYF
D: -; V: TRBV6-6; size: -; J: TRBJ2-3; DNA: TGTGCCAGCAGGCAGAGGGGCTTGTCGGCTAGCACAGATACGCAGTATTTT; CDR3: CASRQRGLSASTDTQYF
D: -; V: TRBV5-5; size: -; J: TRBJ2-6; DNA: TGTGCCAGCAGCTTGGGACAACGCTCTGGGGCCAACGTCCTGACTTTC; CDR3: CASSLGQRSGANVLTF
D: TRBD1; V: TRBV6-2/TRBV6-3; size: -; J: TRBJ1-6; DNA: TGTGCCAGCAGTTACTCGACCTTGACAGGGTTGCATTCACCCCTCCACTTT; CDR3: CASSYSTLTGLHSPLHF
D: -; V: TRBV30; size: -; J: TRBJ2-2; DNA: TGTGCCTGGATGGGGGAGTGGGCCGGGGAGCTGTTTTTT; CDR3: CAWMGEWAGELFF
D: TRBD2; V: TRBV27; size: -; J: TRBJ2-1; DNA: TGTGCCAGCAGCCCTCTAGCGGGAGTTGGTAATGAGCAGTTCTTC; CDR3: CASSPLAGVGNEQFF
D: TRBD2; V: TRBV12-3/TRBV12-4; size: -; J: TRBJ2-3; DNA: TGTGTTACAACCCTAGCGGGAGTACGCTTCACAGATACGCAGTATTTT; CDR3: CVTTLAGVRFTDTQYF
D: -; V: TRBV27; size: -; J: TRBJ1-2; DNA: TGTGCCAGCAGTAGTAAGGGAGGAAGCGCGAGATCAGGCTACACCTTC; CDR3: CASSSKGGSARSGYTF
D: -; V: TRBV6-2/TRBV6-3; size: -; J: TRBJ2-1; DNA: TGTGCCAGCAGTTACTCACAAACGAACAATGAGCAGTTCTTC; CDR3: CASSYSQTNNEQFF
D: -; V: TRBV12-3/TRBV12-4; size: -; J: TRBJ2-5; DNA: TGTGCCAGCAGCCCAGGGTGGGAGACCCAGTACTTC; CDR3: CASSPGWETQYF
D: TRBD1; V: TRBV5-1; size: -; J: TRBJ2-5; DNA: TGCGCCAGCAGCTTCCAAAGACAGGGGGCGGGGGAGACCCAGTACTTC; CDR3: CASSFQRQGAGETQYF
D: -; V: TRBV5-5; size: -; J: TRBJ2-7; DNA: TGTGCCAGCAGCTTGGATCCGGGCCCTTTGGGGGAGCAGTACTTC; CDR3: CASSLDPGPLGEQYF
D: TRBD1; V: TRBV11-1; size: -; J: TRBJ2-3; DNA: TGTGCCAGCAGCTTGGCCAAGGGGGCTGGAACAGATACGCAGTATTTT; CDR3: CASSLAKGAGTDTQYF
D: -; V: TRBV19; size: few; J: TRBJ2-1; DNA: TGTGCCAGTAGCCCCTCGAAGGACAATGAGCAGTTCTTC; CDR3: CASSPSKDNEQFF
D: TRBD2; V: TRBV7-2; size: -; J: TRBJ2-2; DNA: TGTGCCAGCAGCTCCAATAGCGGGAGACGCACCGGGGAGCTGTTTTTT; CDR3: CASSSNSGRRTGELFF
D: -; V: TRBV6-1; size: once; J: TRBJ2-3; DNA: TGTGCCAGCAGTTTATGGGGCACAGATACGCAGTATTTT; CDR3: CASSLWGTDTQYF
D: -; V: TRBV29-1; size: -; J: TRBJ2-1; DNA: TGCAGCGTTGAATCCCTCTACAATGAGCAGTTCTTC; CDR3: CSVESLYNEQFF
D: -; V: TRBV30; size: -; J: TRBJ2-1; DNA: TGTGCCTGGAACCTCTGGGGGGAAAACAATGAGCAGTTCTTC; CDR3: CAWNLWGENNEQFF
D: -; V: TRBV4-3; size: -; J: TRBJ2-1; DNA: TGCGCCAGCAGCCTGACACAGGACAATGAGCAGTTCTTC; CDR3: CASSLTQDNEQFF
D: -; V: TRBV29-1; size: few; J: TRBJ1-3; DNA: TGCAGCGTATCACTACAGGGAAACACCATATATTTT; CDR3: CSVSLQGNTIYF
D: -; V: TRBV5-4; size: -; J: TRBJ2-2; DNA: TGTGCCAGCAGCTCAGGACAGACGAACACCGGGGAGCTGTTTTTT; CDR3: CASSSGQTNTGELFF
D: -; V: TRBV6-1; size: -; J: TRBJ1-6; DNA: TGTGCCAGCAGTGACGCCGCCCGGGGTATGGGGTCACCCCTCCACTTT; CDR3: CASSDAARGMGSPLHF
D: TRBD2; V: TRBV19; size: medium-sized; J: TRBJ2-2; DNA: TGTGCCAGTAGTATCCTAGCGGGAGGGCCAGGGAACACCGGGGAGCTGTTTTTT; CDR3: CASSILAGGPGNTGELFF
D: -; V: TRBV13; size: -; J: TRBJ2-5; DNA: TGTGCCAGCAGCTTAGACCAAGAGACCCAGTACTTC; CDR3: CASSLDQETQYF
D: TRBD1; V: TRBV27; size: -; J: TRBJ2-5; DNA: TGTGCCAGCAGTCCAGGGGACAGGGGGGTAGAGACCCAGTACTTC; CDR3: CASSPGDRGVETQYF
D: -; V: TRBV6-5; size: -; J: TRBJ1-3; DNA: TGTGCCAGCATGGGCGTCGGAAACACCATATATTTT; CDR3: CASMGVGNTIYF
D: TRBD2; V: TRBV6-2/TRBV6-3; size: -; J: TRBJ2-1; DNA: TGTGCCAGCAAGAGGAGCGGGAGAGGCGATGAGCAGTTCTTC; CDR3: CASKRSGRGDEQFF
D: TRBD2; V: TRBV19; size: medium-sized; J: TRBJ2-2; DNA: TGTGCCAGTAGACTAAGCGGGGACACCGGGGAGCTGTTTTTT; CDR3: CASRLSGDTGELFF
D: -; V: TRBV6-1; size: -; J: TRBJ2-5; DNA: TGTGCCAGCAGTGCCGGGGGGACCCAGTACTTC; CDR3: CASSAGGTQYF
D: TRBD1; V: TRBV29-1; size: -; J: TRBJ1-4; DNA: TGCAGCGTTCAAGACAGGGGGCATGAAAAACTGTTTTTT; CDR3: CSVQDRGHEKLFF
D: -; V: TRBV19; size: -; J: TRBJ1-2; DNA: TGTGCCAGTAGGTTGGTGGGATATGGCTACACCTTC; CDR3: CASRLVGYGYTF
D: TRBD1; V: TRBV30; size: once; J: TRBJ2-7; DNA: TGTGCCTGGAGTTACAAGACAGGGAGCGAGCAGTACTTC; CDR3: CAWSYKTGSEQYF